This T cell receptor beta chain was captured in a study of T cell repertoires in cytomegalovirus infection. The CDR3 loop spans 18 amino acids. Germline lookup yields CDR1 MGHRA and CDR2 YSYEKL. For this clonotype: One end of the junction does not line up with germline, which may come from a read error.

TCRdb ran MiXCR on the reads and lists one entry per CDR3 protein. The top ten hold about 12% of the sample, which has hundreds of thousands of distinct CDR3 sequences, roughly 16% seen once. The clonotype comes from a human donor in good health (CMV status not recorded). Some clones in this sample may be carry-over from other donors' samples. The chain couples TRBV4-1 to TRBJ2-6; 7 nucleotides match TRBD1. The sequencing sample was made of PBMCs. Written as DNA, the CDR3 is TGTGCCAGCAGCCAAGTCGAAGGGGGCTTTTTGGGGGCCAACGTCCTGACTTTC. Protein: CASSQVEGGFLGANVLTF.